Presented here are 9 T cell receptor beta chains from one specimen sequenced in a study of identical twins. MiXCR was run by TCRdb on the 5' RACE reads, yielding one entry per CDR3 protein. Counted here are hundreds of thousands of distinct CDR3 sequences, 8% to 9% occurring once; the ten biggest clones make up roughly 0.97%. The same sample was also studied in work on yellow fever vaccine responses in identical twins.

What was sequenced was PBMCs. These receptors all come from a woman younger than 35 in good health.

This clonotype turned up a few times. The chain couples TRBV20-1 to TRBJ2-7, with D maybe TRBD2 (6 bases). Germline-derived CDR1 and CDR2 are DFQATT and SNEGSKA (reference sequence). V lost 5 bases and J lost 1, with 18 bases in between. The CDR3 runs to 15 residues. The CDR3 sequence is CSAGPGTASSYEQYF. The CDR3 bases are TGCAGTGCTGGGCCCGGGACTGCCAGTTCCTACGAGCAGTACTTC.

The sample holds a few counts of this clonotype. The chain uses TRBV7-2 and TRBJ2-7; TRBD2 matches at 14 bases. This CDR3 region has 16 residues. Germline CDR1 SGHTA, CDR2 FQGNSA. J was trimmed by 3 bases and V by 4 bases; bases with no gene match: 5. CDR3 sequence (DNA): TGTGCCAGCAGCTCGACTAGCGGGAGGGTGTACTACGAGCAGTACTTC. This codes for CASSSTSGRVYYEQYF.

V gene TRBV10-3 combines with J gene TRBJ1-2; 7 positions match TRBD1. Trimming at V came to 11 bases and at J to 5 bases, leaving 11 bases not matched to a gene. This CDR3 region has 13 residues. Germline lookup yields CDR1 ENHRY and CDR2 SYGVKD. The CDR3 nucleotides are TGTGCCGGTTCGACAGGGTCCTTTTATGGCTACACCTTC. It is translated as CAGSTGSFYGYTF.

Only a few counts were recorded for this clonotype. Here the CDR3 DNA reads TGTGCCAGCAGCTTAGCTTCGGTTGGGGGACAGGGAAGCTCCTACGAGCAGTACTTC. Translated: CASSLASVGGQGSSYEQYF. This sequence joins TRBV7-2 and TRBJ2-7; 9 nucleotides match TRBD1. V trimming: 0 bases; J trimming: 0 bases; junction bases outside the gene matches: 12. CDR3 length equals 19 residues. CDR1 and CDR2 from the germline V gene are SGHTA and FQGNSA.

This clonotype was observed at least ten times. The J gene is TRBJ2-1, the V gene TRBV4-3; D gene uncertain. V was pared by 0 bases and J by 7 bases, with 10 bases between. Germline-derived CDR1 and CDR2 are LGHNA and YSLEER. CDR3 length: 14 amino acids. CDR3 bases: TGCGCCAGCAGCCAAGATAAGGCCGGGAATGAGCAGTTCTTC. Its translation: CASSQDKAGNEQFF.

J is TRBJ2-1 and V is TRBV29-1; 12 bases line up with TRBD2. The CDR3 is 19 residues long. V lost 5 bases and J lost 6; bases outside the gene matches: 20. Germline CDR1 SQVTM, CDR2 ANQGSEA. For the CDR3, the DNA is TGCAGCGTTACCAGAACGGGGATGGCTAGCGGGAGGGACGCCAATGAGCAGTTCTTC. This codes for CSVTRTGMASGRDANEQFF.

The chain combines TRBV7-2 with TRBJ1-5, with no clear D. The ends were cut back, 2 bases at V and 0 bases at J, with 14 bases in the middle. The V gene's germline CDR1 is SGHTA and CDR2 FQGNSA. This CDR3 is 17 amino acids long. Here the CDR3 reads CASSLNSVPYSNQPQHF. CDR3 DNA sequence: TGTGCCAGCAGCTTAAACAGTGTCCCGTATAGCAATCAGCCCCAGCATTTT.

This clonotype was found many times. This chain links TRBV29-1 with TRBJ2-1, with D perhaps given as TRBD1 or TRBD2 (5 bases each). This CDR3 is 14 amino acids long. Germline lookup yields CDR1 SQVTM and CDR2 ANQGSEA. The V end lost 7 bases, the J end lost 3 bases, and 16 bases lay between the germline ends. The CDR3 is CSGGIHQNYNEQFF. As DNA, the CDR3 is TGCAGCGGGGGGATCCATCAGAACTACAATGAGCAGTTCTTC.

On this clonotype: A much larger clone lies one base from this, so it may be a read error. CDR3 loop: CAISELAVGEQYF. The CDR3 DNA is TGTGCCATCAGTGAACTAGCGGTGGGGGAGCAGTACTTC. The chain has TRBV10-3 and TRBJ2-7; 8 bases fit TRBD2. The CDR3 has 13 residues. Trimming removed 3 bases from V and 7 bases from J; junction bases left unmatched: 5. Germline assignment: CDR1 ENHRY and CDR2 SYGVKD.